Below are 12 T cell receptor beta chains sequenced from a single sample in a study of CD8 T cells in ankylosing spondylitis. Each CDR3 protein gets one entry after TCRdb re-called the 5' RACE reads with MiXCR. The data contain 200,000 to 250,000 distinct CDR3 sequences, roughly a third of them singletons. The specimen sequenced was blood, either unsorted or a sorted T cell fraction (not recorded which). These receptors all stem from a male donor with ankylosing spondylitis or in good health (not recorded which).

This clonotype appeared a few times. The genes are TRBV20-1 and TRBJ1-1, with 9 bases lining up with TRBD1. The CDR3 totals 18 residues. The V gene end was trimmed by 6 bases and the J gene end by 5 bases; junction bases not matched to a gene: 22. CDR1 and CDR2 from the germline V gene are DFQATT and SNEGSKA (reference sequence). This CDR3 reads CSARKMGAQGARWTEAFF. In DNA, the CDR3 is TGCAGTGCCCGAAAGATGGGGGCACAGGGGGCAAGGTGGACTGAAGCTTTCTTT.

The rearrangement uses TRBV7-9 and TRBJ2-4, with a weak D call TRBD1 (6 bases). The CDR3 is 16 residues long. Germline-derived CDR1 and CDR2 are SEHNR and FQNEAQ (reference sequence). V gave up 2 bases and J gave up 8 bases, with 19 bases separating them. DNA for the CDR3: TGTGCCAGCAGCTTATCCTCGACAGGCCTCTGGGACATTCAGTACTTC. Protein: CASSLSSTGLWDIQYF.

DNA of the CDR3: TGTGCCAGCAGCCCCACTAACGGGGGGACTGAAGCTTTCTTT. Protein product: CASSPTNGGTEAFF. V gene TRBV6-1 combines with J gene TRBJ1-1; weak D call: TRBD1 (5 bases). In germline, CDR1 is MNHNS, CDR2 SASEGT. CDR3 length: 14 residues. Between the trimmed V and J ends, which lost 6 bases and 5 bases, there was a span of 16 bases.

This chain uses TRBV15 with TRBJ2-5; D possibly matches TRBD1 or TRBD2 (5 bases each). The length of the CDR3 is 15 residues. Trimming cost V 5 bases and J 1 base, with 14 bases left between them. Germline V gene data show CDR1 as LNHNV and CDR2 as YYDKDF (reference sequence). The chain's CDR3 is CATSEGQKPQETQYF. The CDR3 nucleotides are TGTGCCACCAGCGAGGGGCAGAAACCCCAAGAGACCCAGTACTTC. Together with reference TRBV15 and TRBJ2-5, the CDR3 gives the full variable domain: DAMVIQNPRYQVTQFGKPVTLSCSQTLNHNVMYWYQQKSSQAPKLLFHYYDKDFNNEADTPDNFQSRRPNTSFCFLDIRSPGLGDTAMYLCATSEGQKPQETQYFGPGTRLLVL.

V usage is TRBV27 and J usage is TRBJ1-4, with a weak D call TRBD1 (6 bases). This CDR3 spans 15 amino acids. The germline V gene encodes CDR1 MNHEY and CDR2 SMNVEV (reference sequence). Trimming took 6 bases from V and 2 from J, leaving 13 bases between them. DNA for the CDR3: TGTGCCAGCAGCCCTTACAGGGTGACTAATGAAAAACTGTTTTTT. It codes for CASSPYRVTNEKLFF.

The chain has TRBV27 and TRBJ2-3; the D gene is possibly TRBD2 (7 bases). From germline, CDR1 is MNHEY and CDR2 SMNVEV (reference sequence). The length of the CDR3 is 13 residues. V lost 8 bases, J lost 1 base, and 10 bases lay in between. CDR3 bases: TGTGCCAGCGGGAGGGGGGGCACAGATACGCAGTATTTT. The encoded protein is CASGRGGTDTQYF.

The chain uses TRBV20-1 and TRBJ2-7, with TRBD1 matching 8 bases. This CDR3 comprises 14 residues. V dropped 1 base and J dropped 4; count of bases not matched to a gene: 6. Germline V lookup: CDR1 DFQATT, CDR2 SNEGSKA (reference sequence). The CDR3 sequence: CSARARQGWYEQYF. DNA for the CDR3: TGCAGTGCTAGAGCCCGACAGGGGTGGTACGAGCAGTACTTC.

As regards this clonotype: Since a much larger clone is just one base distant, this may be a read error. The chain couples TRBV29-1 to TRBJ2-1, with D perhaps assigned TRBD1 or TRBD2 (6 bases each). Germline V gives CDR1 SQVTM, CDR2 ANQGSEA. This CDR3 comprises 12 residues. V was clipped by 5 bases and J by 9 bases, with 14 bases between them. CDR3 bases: TGCAGCGTTTCTCCGGGGGCCGGTGAGCAGTTCTTC. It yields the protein CSVSPGAGEQFF.

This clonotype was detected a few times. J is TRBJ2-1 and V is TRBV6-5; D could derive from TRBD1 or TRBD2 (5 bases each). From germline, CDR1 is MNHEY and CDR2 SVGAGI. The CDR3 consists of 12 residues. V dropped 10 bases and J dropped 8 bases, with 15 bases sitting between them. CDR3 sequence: CATGRWDDEQFF. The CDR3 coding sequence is TGTGCCACCGGACGGTGGGACGATGAGCAGTTCTTC.

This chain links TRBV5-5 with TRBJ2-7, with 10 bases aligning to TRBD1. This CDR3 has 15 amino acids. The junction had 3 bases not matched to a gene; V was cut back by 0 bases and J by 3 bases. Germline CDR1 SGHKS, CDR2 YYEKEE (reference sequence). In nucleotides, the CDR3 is TGTGCCAGCAGCTTGGGGGGGGACAGGGGCTACGAGCAGTACTTC. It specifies CASSLGGDRGYEQYF.

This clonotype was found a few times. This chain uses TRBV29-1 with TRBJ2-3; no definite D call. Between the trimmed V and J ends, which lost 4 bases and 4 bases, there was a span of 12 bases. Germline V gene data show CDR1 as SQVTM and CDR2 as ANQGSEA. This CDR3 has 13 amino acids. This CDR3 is CSVGGKASDTQYF. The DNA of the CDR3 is TGCAGCGTTGGAGGAAAGGCTTCAGATACGCAGTATTTT.

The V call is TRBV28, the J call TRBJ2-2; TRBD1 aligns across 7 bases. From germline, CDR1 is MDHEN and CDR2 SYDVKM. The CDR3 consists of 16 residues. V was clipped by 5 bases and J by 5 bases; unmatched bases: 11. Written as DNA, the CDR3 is TGTGCCAGCAGTCCCCCGACAGGGAAGCATACCGGGGAGCTGTTTTTT. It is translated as CASSPPTGKHTGELFF.